A selection of T cell receptor beta chains follows, all from one sample in a study of T cell responses to AZD1222 COVID-19 vaccine. The method was immunoSEQ multiplex PCR; TCRdb's version includes in-frame clones alone and lacks a portion of them. The data hold around 100,000 clones, with approximately 87% observed a single time. This specimen consisted of peripheral blood, obtained on day 0 of MenACWY control vaccination. The receptor set was obtained from an adult in good health. CDR3s include the opening cysteine and the closing phenylalanine or tryptophan. The D gene is left open where the match is weak. Expanded clones are given a class, and other clones once, few, many or no size at all.

d_call	v_call	clone_size	j_call	cdr3_aa	cdr3_nt
NA	TRBV9	NA	TRBJ2-3	CASSEGLSTDTQYF	TGTGCCAGCAGCGAGGGCCTGAGCACAGATACGCAGTATTTT
NA	TRBV29-1	NA	TRBJ1-2	CSVSRTDYGYTF	TGCAGCGTCTCGCGGACAGACTATGGCTACACCTTC
NA	TRBV24-1	NA	TRBJ1-1	CATSDLPWTANTEAFF	TGTGCCACCAGTGATTTGCCGTGGACCGCGAACACTGAAGCTTTCTTT
NA	TRBV28	NA	TRBJ2-3	CASRDAGQADTQYF	TGTGCCAGCAGGGATGCGGGACAAGCTGATACGCAGTATTTT
TRBD2	TRBV7-9	once	TRBJ2-1	CASSTTGLAGANEQFF	TGTGCCAGCAGCACGACCGGACTAGCGGGGGCCAATGAGCAGTTCTTC
NA	TRBV9	few	TRBJ1-2	CASSVEWEGYGYTF	TGTGCCAGCAGCGTAGAGTGGGAAGGCTATGGCTACACCTTC
NA	TRBV2	NA	TRBJ1-5	CASSAGLGQPQHF	TGTGCCAGCAGTGCGGGTTTAGGTCAGCCCCAGCATTTT
NA	TRBV6-5	NA	TRBJ1-3	CASSSPGKDGNTIYF	TGTGCCAGCAGTTCACCAGGGAAGGATGGAAACACCATATATTTT
NA	TRBV23-1	few	TRBJ1-1	CASTGGRMNTEAFF	TGCGCCAGCACCGGGGGACGGATGAACACTGAAGCTTTCTTT
NA	TRBV27	NA	TRBJ1-5	CASSLYQGHQPQHF	TGTGCCAGCAGTTTATATCAGGGGCATCAGCCCCAGCATTTT
NA	TRBV5-1	NA	TRBJ2-1	CASSPVTAFLNEQFF	TGCGCCAGCAGCCCCGTGACGGCCTTCCTCAATGAGCAGTTCTTC
TRBD2	TRBV19	NA	TRBJ2-1	CASSRGGPGNNEQFF	TGTGCCAGTAGTAGGGGGGGTCCAGGGAACAATGAGCAGTTCTTC
NA	TRBV28	NA	TRBJ1-4	CASSFRNEKLFF	TGTGCCAGCAGTTTCCGTAATGAAAAACTGTTTTTT
TRBD1	TRBV5-6	NA	TRBJ1-1	CASSFYSDRGTEAFF	TGTGCCAGCAGCTTTTATTCGGACAGGGGAACTGAAGCTTTCTTT
TRBD1	TRBV6-5	NA	TRBJ1-1	CASSSRDRVEAFF	TGTGCCAGCAGCTCCCGGGACAGGGTTGAAGCTTTCTTT
NA	TRBV6-5	NA	TRBJ1-2	CAPERDEANYGYTF	TGTGCACCGGAGAGGGATGAAGCTAACTATGGCTACACCTTC
TRBD1	TRBV9	NA	TRBJ2-7	CASSVGWDSYEQYF	TGTGCCAGCAGCGTAGGTTGGGACAGCTACGAGCAGTACTTC
TRBD1	TRBV6-5	NA	TRBJ1-1	CASKLGGTENTEAFF	TGTGCCAGCAAGCTAGGGGGCACGGAGAACACTGAAGCTTTCTTT
NA	TRBV9	NA	TRBJ2-3	CASSKDLTDTQYF	TGTGCCAGCAGTAAGGACCTCACAGATACGCAGTATTTT
NA	TRBV6-5	once	TRBJ1-6	CAAATSYNSPLHF	TGTGCCGCGGCAACCTCCTATAATTCACCCCTCCACTTT
TRBD1	TRBV7-2	NA	TRBJ1-5	CASSLTGGAPASQPQHF	TGTGCCAGCAGCTTGACAGGGGGCGCACCCGCAAGTCAGCCCCAGCATTTT
NA	TRBV30	NA	TRBJ1-5	CAWSVQREQPQHF	TGTGCCTGGAGTGTACAAAGGGAACAGCCCCAGCATTTT
NA	TRBV2	NA	TRBJ1-4	CASQRGQEKLFF	TGTGCCAGCCAAAGGGGACAAGAAAAACTGTTTTTT
NA	TRBV6-8	NA	TRBJ2-6	CASWKGVCTGANVLTF	TGTGCCAGCTGGAAGGGTGTGTGTACTGGGGCCAACGTCCTGACTTTC
TRBD1	TRBV7-9	NA	TRBJ1-2	CASSLNRGDGYTF	TGTGCCAGCAGCTTGAACAGGGGGGATGGCTACACCTTC
NA	TRBV4-1	NA	TRBJ1-2	CASSQGLGLRYTF	TGCGCCAGCAGCCAGGGGTTAGGCCTCCGCTACACCTTC
NA	TRBV2	NA	TRBJ2-7	CASSEGRPLLRRQYF	TGTGCCAGCAGTGAAGGTCGGCCGCTGCTACGACGACAGTACTTC
NA	TRBV16	NA	TRBJ2-7	CASSQSRGTWAYEQYF	TGTGCCAGCAGCCAATCTCGCGGCACCTGGGCCTACGAGCAGTACTTC
TRBD2	TRBV30	NA	TRBJ2-7	CAGEEREHPYEQYF	TGTGCCGGCGAGGAGCGGGAGCACCCCTACGAGCAGTACTTC
NA	TRBV6-2/TRBV6-3	NA	TRBJ1-1	CASSYPQGGVNTEAFF	TGTGCCAGCAGTTACCCACAGGGAGGGGTGAACACTGAAGCTTTCTTT
NA	TRBV7-2	once	TRBJ1-2	CASSLGGINYGYTF	TGTGCCAGCAGCTTAGGGGGAATTAACTATGGCTACACCTTC
NA	TRBV14	NA	TRBJ1-6	CASSPRLGNSPLHF	TGTGCCAGCAGCCCAAGATTGGGGAATTCACCCCTCCACTTT
NA	TRBV28	NA	TRBJ1-2	CASSKAGARGFYGYTF	TGTGCCAGCAGTAAGGCGGGGGCAAGGGGTTTCTATGGCTACACCTTC
NA	TRBV5-1	NA	TRBJ2-3	CASRITGFADTQYF	TGCGCCAGCAGGATCACAGGGTTCGCAGATACGCAGTATTTT
NA	TRBV6-5	NA	TRBJ1-3	CASFNRVNSGNTIYF	TGTGCCAGCTTCAACAGGGTTAACTCTGGAAACACCATATATTTT
NA	TRBV28	NA	TRBJ2-7	CASSFVHSSYEQYF	TGTGCCAGCAGTTTTGTGCACTCCAGCTACGAGCAGTACTTC
NA	TRBV6-4	NA	TRBJ1-1	CASRVQGKNTEAFF	TGTGCCAGCAGAGTCCAGGGGAAAAACACTGAAGCTTTCTTT
NA	TRBV29-1	NA	TRBJ1-3	CSVEVAGNTIYF	TGCAGCGTTGAGGTCGCTGGAAACACCATATATTTT
TRBD1	TRBV7-3	NA	TRBJ2-1	CASSLTGQGAVEQFF	TGTGCCAGCAGCTTAACGGGACAGGGGGCTGTTGAGCAGTTCTTC
NA	TRBV6-5	once	TRBJ1-2	CASTRDFGYGYTF	TGTGCCAGCACAAGGGACTTTGGCTATGGCTACACCTTC
NA	TRBV7-2	NA	TRBJ1-5	CASSKGRRGSRGPQHF	TGTGCCAGCAGCAAAGGGAGACGGGGATCGAGGGGGCCCCAGCATTTT
TRBD1	TRBV7-9	NA	TRBJ1-6	CASSSGQGGSPLHF	TGTGCCAGCAGCTCGGGACAGGGTGGCTCACCCCTCCACTTT
NA	TRBV11-1	few	TRBJ1-2	CASSLSRDYGYTF	TGTGCCAGCAGCTTGAGTAGGGACTATGGCTACACCTTC
NA	TRBV12-3/TRBV12-4	NA	TRBJ1-2	CASSQDTGYTF	TGTGCCAGCAGTCAGGACACTGGCTACACCTTC
NA	TRBV2	NA	TRBJ1-5	CASSEQGLNQPQHF	TGTGCCAGCAGTGAACAGGGTCTTAATCAGCCCCAGCATTTT
NA	TRBV19	NA	TRBJ1-5	CASSISGPLREPQHF	TGTGCCAGTAGTATATCAGGACCATTGAGGGAGCCCCAGCATTTT
TRBD2	TRBV28	NA	TRBJ2-1	CASAASGGYNEQFF	TGTGCCAGCGCAGCTAGCGGAGGTTACAATGAGCAGTTCTTC
TRBD1	TRBV5-1	NA	TRBJ1-6	CASSSSTGDVPNSPLHF	TGCGCCAGCAGCTCATCGACAGGGGACGTCCCTAATTCACCCCTCCACTTT
TRBD1	TRBV4-1	once	TRBJ2-3	CASSQDPPGGTDTQYF	TGCGCCAGCAGCCAAGATCCCCCAGGGGGAACAGATACGCAGTATTTT
NA	TRBV2	NA	TRBJ1-6	CASNIGSNSPLHF	TGTGCCAGCAACATAGGGTCCAATTCACCCCTCCACTTT
NA	TRBV5-1	NA	TRBJ1-5	CASSLQGQSNQPQHF	TGCGCCAGCAGCTTACAGGGACAAAGCAATCAGCCCCAGCATTTT
TRBD1	TRBV7-9	few	TRBJ2-5	CASSPTGTGVETQYF	TGTGCCAGCAGCCCTACCGGGACAGGGGTAGAGACCCAGTACTTC
NA	TRBV24-1	NA	TRBJ2-5	CATSSGSGAETQYF	TGTGCCACCAGTTCGGGGAGTGGTGCAGAGACCCAGTACTTC
NA	TRBV6-2/TRBV6-3	NA	TRBJ2-1	CASSYSDPVGDEQFF	TGTGCCAGCAGTTATTCCGACCCCGTGGGCGATGAGCAGTTCTTC
NA	TRBV6-1	NA	TRBJ1-1	CASSEGAGMNTEAFF	TGTGCCAGCAGTGAAGGGGCAGGGATGAACACTGAAGCTTTCTTT
NA	TRBV5-1	NA	TRBJ1-4	CASSLDSDYEKLFF	TGCGCCAGCAGCTTGGATTCAGACTATGAAAAACTGTTTTTT
NA	TRBV7-8	NA	TRBJ2-1	CASSLLGLGSGQFF	TGTGCCAGCAGCCTCCTCGGACTGGGATCGGGGCAGTTCTTC
NA	TRBV4-3	NA	TRBJ1-1	CASSPGTKAGDTEAFF	TGCGCCAGCAGCCCCGGGACAAAGGCTGGGGACACTGAAGCTTTCTTT